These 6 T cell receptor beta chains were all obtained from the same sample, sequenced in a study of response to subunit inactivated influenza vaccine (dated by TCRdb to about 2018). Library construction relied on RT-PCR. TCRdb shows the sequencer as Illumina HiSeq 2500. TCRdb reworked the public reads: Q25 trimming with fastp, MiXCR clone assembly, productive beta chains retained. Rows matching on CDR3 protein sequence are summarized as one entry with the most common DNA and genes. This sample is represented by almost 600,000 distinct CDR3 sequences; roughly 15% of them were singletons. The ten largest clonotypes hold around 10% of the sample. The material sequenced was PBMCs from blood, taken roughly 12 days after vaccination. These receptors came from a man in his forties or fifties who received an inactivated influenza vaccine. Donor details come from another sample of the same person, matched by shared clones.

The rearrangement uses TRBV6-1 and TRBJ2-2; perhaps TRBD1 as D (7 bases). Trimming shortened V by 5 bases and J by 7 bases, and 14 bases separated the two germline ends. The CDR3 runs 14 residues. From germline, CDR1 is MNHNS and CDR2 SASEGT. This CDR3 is CASSRQGGGGELFF. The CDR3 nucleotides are TGTGCCAGCAGTCGACAGGGAGGAGGCGGGGAGCTGTTTTTT.

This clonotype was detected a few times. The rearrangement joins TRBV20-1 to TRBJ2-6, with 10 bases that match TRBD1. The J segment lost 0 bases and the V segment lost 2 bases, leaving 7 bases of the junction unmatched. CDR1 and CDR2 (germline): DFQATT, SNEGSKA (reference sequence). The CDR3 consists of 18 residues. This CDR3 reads CSARRDGTGDSGANVLTF. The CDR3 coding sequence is TGCAGTGCTAGAAGGGACGGGACAGGGGACTCTGGGGCCAACGTCCTGACTTTC.

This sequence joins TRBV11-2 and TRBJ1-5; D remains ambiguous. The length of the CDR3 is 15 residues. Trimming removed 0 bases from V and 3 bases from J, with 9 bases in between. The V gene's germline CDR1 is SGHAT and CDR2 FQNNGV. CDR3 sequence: CASSLDGDANQPQHF. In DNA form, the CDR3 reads TGTGCCAGCAGCTTAGATGGGGATGCCAATCAGCCCCAGCATTTT.

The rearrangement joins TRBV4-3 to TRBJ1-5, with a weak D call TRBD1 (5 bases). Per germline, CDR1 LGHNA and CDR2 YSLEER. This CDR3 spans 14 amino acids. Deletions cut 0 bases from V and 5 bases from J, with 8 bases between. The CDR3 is CASSQDRDHQPQHF. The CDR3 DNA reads TGCGCCAGCAGCCAAGACAGGGATCATCAGCCCCAGCATTTT.

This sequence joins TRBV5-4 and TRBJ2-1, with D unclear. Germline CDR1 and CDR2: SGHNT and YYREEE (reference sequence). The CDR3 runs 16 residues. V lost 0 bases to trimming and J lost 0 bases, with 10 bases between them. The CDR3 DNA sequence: TGTGCCAGCAGCTTGGAGTACACAAGCTCCTACAATGAGCAGTTCTTC. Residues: CASSLEYTSSYNEQFF.

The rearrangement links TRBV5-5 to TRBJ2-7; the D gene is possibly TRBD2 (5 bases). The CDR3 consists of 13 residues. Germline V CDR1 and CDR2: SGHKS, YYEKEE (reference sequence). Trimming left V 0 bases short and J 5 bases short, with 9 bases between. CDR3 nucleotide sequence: TGTGCCAGCAGCTTGGTTAGCGTAGACGAGCAGTACTTC. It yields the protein CASSLVSVDEQYF.